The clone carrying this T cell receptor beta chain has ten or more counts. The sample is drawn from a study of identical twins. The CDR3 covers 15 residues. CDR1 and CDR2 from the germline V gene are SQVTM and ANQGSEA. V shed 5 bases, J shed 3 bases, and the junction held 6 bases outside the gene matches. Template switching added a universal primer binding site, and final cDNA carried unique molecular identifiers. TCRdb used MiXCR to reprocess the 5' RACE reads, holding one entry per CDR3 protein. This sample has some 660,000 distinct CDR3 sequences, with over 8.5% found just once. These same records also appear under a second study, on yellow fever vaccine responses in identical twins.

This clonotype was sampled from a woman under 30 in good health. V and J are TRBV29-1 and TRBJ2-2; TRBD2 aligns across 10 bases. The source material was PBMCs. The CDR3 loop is CSVRISGRDTGELFF. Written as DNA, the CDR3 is TGCAGCGTTCGTATCAGCGGGAGGGACACCGGGGAGCTGTTTTTT.